One sample yielded the 27 T cell receptor beta chains listed below, sequenced in a study of blood T cell repertoires in COVID-19 (dated by TCRdb to 2018 to 2020). The method behind the library was the immunoSEQ multiplex PCR assay. This immuneACCESS table, as held by TCRdb, lists in-frame sequences with V and J called but not all clones. Of the missing ones, under half trace to an unresolved V gene in checked studies; the others have no known cause. The sample table records under 250,000 clones; 90% to 95% of these occur just once. Of the sample, 0.82% falls within the top ten clones. Sequencing was done on a sample of peripheral blood. The receptors come from a man aged 60-69 years with COVID-19, enrolled during active disease.

Comment on this clone: This sample also contains other DNA sequences that code for the same CDR3. The chain recombines TRBV18 with TRBJ2-7; 9 positions match TRBD1. With 3 bases clipped from V and 6 bases from J, the junction kept 3 bases outside the gene matches. Germline CDR1 reads KGHSH; CDR2 reads LQKENI. CDR3 size: 13 residues. CDR3 region: CASSPGQGGEQYF. CDR3 DNA sequence: TGTGCCAGCTCACCGGGACAGGGAGGCGAGCAGTACTTC.

The rearrangement links TRBV10-3 to TRBJ1-1; 8 nucleotides align to TRBD1. CDR3 length: 14 amino acids. Germline V gene lookup returns CDR1 ENHRY and CDR2 SYGVKD. The trim removed 2 bases at V and 1 base at J, leaving 0 bases unmatched. The CDR3 nucleotides are TGTGCCATCAGTGAGGGACAGGGGAACACTGAAGCTTTCTTT. Amino acids: CAISEGQGNTEAFF.

V usage is TRBV7-2 and J usage is TRBJ2-1; 15 bases are a match to TRBD2. The ends lost 4 bases at V and 3 bases at J; junction bases unmatched: 7. Germline V gene data show CDR1 as SGHTA and CDR2 as FQGNSA. The CDR3 covers 18 residues. The CDR3 DNA reads as TGTGCCAGCAGCTACTACCGGACTAGCGGGAGGGACTACAATGAGCAGTTCTTC. This gives the protein CASSYYRTSGRDYNEQFF.

This sequence joins TRBV24-1 and TRBJ2-6; D may be TRBD1 (5 bases). Trimming removed 3 bases from V and 7 bases from J, with 6 bases in between. CDR1 and CDR2 from the germline V gene are KGHDR and SFDVKD. The CDR3 totals 13 residues. The DNA of the CDR3 is TGTGCCACCAGTGATCAGGGAGCCAACGTCCTGACTTTC. This gives the protein CATSDQGANVLTF.

The rearrangement links TRBV28 to TRBJ1-6; no clear D gene. CDR1 and CDR2 from the germline V gene are MDHEN and SYDVKM. Trimming removed 7 bases at V and 5 bases at J, with 6 bases between. The length of the CDR3 is 12 residues. Here the CDR3 reads CASMRHNSPLHF. Written as DNA, the CDR3 is TGTGCCAGCATGAGGCATAATTCACCCCTCCACTTT. Supplemented by reference TRBV28 and TRBJ1-6, the full variable domain reads DVKVTQSSRYLVKRTGEKVFLECVQDMDHENMFWYRQDPGLGLRLIYFSYDVKMKEKGDIPEGYSVSREKKERFSLILESASTNQTSMYLCASMRHNSPLHFGNGTRLTVT.

The chain has TRBV28 and TRBJ2-3; 12 bases are a match to TRBD2. The CDR3 consists of 19 residues. V dropped 2 bases and J dropped 0; count of bases not matched to a gene: 9. CDR1 is MDHEN and CDR2 is SYDVKM in the germline V gene. CDR3 in amino acids: CASSLPNRTSGMSTDTQYF. CDR3 DNA sequence: TGTGCCAGCAGTTTACCCAACCGGACTAGCGGGATGAGCACAGATACGCAGTATTTT.

This chain joins TRBV5-6 and TRBJ2-1, with 8 positions matching TRBD1. The CDR3 has 13 residues. J lost 9 bases, V lost 4 bases, and 6 bases had no gene match. The germline V gene has CDR1 SGHDT and CDR2 YYEEEE. DNA for the CDR3: TGTGCCAGCAGCAAACAGGGGGATTTTGAGCAGTTCTTC. Its translation is CASSKQGDFEQFF.

The chain has TRBV18 and TRBJ2-7, with TRBD2 as a possible D gene (5 bases). V was clipped by 3 bases and J by 2 bases, with 8 bases between them. The CDR3 loop spans 13 amino acids. Germline assignment: CDR1 KGHSH and CDR2 LQKENI. As DNA, the CDR3 is TGTGCCAGCTCACCCGGGAACACCTACGAGCAGTACTTC. This encodes CASSPGNTYEQYF.

V usage is TRBV20-1 and J usage is TRBJ2-7, with TRBD1 identical over 9 bases. The CDR3 runs to 11 residues. CDR1 and CDR2 from the germline V gene are DFQATT and SNEGSKA (reference sequence). J lost 5 bases, V lost 5 bases, and 1 base had no gene match. CDR3 DNA: TGCAGTGCTGGACAGGGGAACGAGCAGTACTTC. Its translation is CSAGQGNEQYF.

This chain uses TRBV7-2 with TRBJ2-7; D may be TRBD1 (6 bases). This CDR3 has 16 residues. V lost 5 bases, J lost 0 bases, and 17 bases lay in between. Germline V lookup: CDR1 SGHTA, CDR2 FQGNSA. Here the CDR3 DNA reads TGTGCCAGCAGCCACCCCACCGGGACACTCTCCTACGAGCAGTACTTC. Amino acids: CASSHPTGTLSYEQYF.

With regard to this clone: Relative to the germline gene, one junction end is altered; a read error may explain this. CDR3 loop: CASSPLGTLGLSDF. Here the CDR3 DNA reads TGTGCCAGCTCACCCCTCGGAACTTTAGGACTCTCGGATTTT. The gene calls are TRBV18 and TRBJ1-3; D is unclear. The CDR3 sequence is 14 residues long. Germline V gene lookup returns CDR1 KGHSH and CDR2 LQKENI.

The genes are TRBV14 and TRBJ2-3; 7 bases are shared with TRBD2. The CDR3 consists of 16 residues. Per the germline V gene, CDR1 is SGHDN and CDR2 is FVKESK. V dropped 2 bases and J dropped 0; count of bases not matched to a gene: 5. In DNA, the CDR3 is TGTGCCAGCAGCCAATTCCTAGCGGCTAGCACAGATACGCAGTATTTT. Translating gives CASSQFLAASTDTQYF.

The chain recombines TRBV9 with TRBJ2-2; unclear D gene. Germline V CDR1 and CDR2: SGDLS, YYNGEE. The CDR3 has 17 residues. The V and J ends lost 0 bases and 5 bases respectively, with 17 bases between them. CDR3 coding DNA: TGTGCCAGCAGCGTAGGCCCGCCTAGTATTGGGACCGGGGAGCTGTTTTTT. This translates into CASSVGPPSIGTGELFF.

This chain joins TRBV5-1 and TRBJ1-2; 8 positions agree with TRBD1. Trimming cost V 4 bases and J 4 bases; bases outside gene matches: 6. The CDR3 sequence is 14 residues long. The germline CDR1 and CDR2 sequences are SGHRS and YFSETQ. The CDR3 region has the DNA TGCGCCAGCAGCGGAACAGGGGGAAGCTATGGCTACACCTTC. Translated, it gives CASSGTGGSYGYTF.

V gene TRBV19 combines with J gene TRBJ1-5; D remains unclear. The CDR3 spans 13 residues. Trimming took 3 bases from V and 5 from J, leaving 8 bases between them. CDR1 is LNHDA, CDR2 SQIVND, per germline (reference sequence). CDR3 sequence (DNA): TGTGCCAGTAGTATTGGCATTGATCAGCCCCAGCATTTT. Protein: CASSIGIDQPQHF.

This chain connects TRBV4-1 to TRBJ1-3; 8 bases are a match to TRBD1. The germline gives CDR1 MGHRA, CDR2 YSYEKL. V lost 4 bases and J lost 2; bases outside the gene matches: 4. The CDR3 is 15 residues long. CDR3 residues: CASSPSTGAGNTIYF. CDR3 coding DNA: TGCGCCAGCAGCCCCTCGACAGGGGCTGGAAACACCATATATTTT.

This chain joins TRBV6-5 and TRBJ2-3, with a possible D match to TRBD1 (5 bases). CDR1 is MNHEY, CDR2 SVGAGI, per germline. The V and J ends lost 3 bases and 7 bases respectively, with 11 bases between them. This CDR3 is 13 amino acids long. The CDR3 region is CASSYAGSNTQYF. CDR3 sequence (DNA): TGTGCCAGCAGTTATGCAGGGTCGAATACGCAGTATTTT.

This chain uses TRBV19 with TRBJ1-5; TRBD1 matches at 7 bases. This CDR3 has 15 amino acids. Germline CDR1 is LNHDA and CDR2 is SQIVND (reference sequence). The J segment lost 2 bases and the V segment lost 8 bases, leaving 9 bases of the junction unmatched. CDR3 coding DNA: TGTGCCAGTGGTACAGGGGACATCGGCAATCAGCCCCAGCATTTT. This sequence encodes CASGTGDIGNQPQHF.

V usage is TRBV28 and J usage is TRBJ1-4; maybe TRBD1 (5 bases). This CDR3 has 16 residues. Germline lookup yields CDR1 MDHEN and CDR2 SYDVKM. V was pared by 5 bases and J by 3 bases, with 16 bases between. The CDR3 is CASSQIPGGSNEKLFF. The CDR3 DNA is TGTGCCAGCAGTCAAATTCCCGGGGGGTCTAATGAAAAACTGTTTTTT.

The CDR3 DNA reads TGTGCCAGCAGTTTATGGTCCAGGGATAATCAGCCCCAGCATTTT. This encodes CASSLWSRDNQPQHF. The chain carries TRBV28 and TRBJ1-5; possibly TRBD1 for D (5 bases). The germline V and J ends were trimmed by 0 bases and 4 bases, with 10 bases remaining between them. CDR3 length equals 15 residues. From germline, CDR1 is MDHEN and CDR2 SYDVKM.

V gene TRBV20-1 combines with J gene TRBJ1-1; no clear D gene. Germline CDR1 DFQATT, CDR2 SNEGSKA (reference sequence). V was shortened by 3 bases and J by 4 bases, with 6 bases between the two germline ends. This CDR3 contains 11 residues. This CDR3 reads CSARATTEAFF. CDR3 bases: TGCAGTGCTAGGGCCACCACTGAAGCTTTCTTT.

The genes are TRBV27 and TRBJ2-2, with TRBD2 as a possible D gene (6 bases). The V gene lost 5 bases and the J gene lost 6 bases, with 22 bases spanning the gap. Germline assignment: CDR1 MNHEY and CDR2 SMNVEV (reference sequence). The CDR3 runs to 17 residues. The CDR3: CASSPRGSGRPPGELFF. DNA for the CDR3: TGTGCCAGCAGTCCCCGGGGGAGCGGCAGGCCCCCCGGGGAGCTGTTTTTT.

The chain combines TRBV19 with TRBJ1-5; 9 bases line up with TRBD1. CDR1 LNHDA and CDR2 SQIVND come from the germline V gene (reference sequence). V gave up 5 bases and J gave up 7 bases; unmatched junction bases: 15. The CDR3 contains 17 residues. CDR3 in DNA: TGTGCCAGTAGTTTTATGCCAGGACAGGGGACGGGACAGCCCCAGCATTTT. The encoded protein is CASSFMPGQGTGQPQHF. Together with reference TRBV19 and TRBJ1-5, the CDR3 gives the full variable domain: DGGITQSPKYLFRKEGQNVTLSCEQNLNHDAMYWYRQDPGQGLRLIYYSQIVNDFQKGDIAEGYSVSREKKESFPLTVTSAQKNPTAFYLCASSFMPGQGTGQPQHFGDGTRLSIL.

V is TRBV28 and J is TRBJ1-6, with D unclear. The CDR3 is 14 residues long. Trimming removed 5 bases at V and 10 bases at J, with 15 bases between. CDR1 is MDHEN, CDR2 SYDVKM, per germline. The CDR3 region has the DNA TGTGCCAGCAGTGAGGGATACGGGTCGTCACCCCTCCACTTT. It yields the protein CASSEGYGSSPLHF. The variable domain in full, with the rest retrieved from reference TRBV28 and TRBJ1-6, is DVKVTQSSRYLVKRTGEKVFLECVQDMDHENMFWYRQDPGLGLRLIYFSYDVKMKEKGDIPEGYSVSREKKERFSLILESASTNQTSMYLCASSEGYGSSPLHFGNGTRLTVT.

The chain combines TRBV21-1 with TRBJ1-1; TRBD1 reflects the table's D call only, with no check against the DNA. TRBV21-1 is assigned pseudogene status. The CDR3 loop spans 15 amino acids. The CDR3 nucleotides read TGTGCCAGCAGCAGACCAGGACAGGGGGACACTGAAGCTTTCTTT. Its translation is CASSRPGQGDTEAFF.

The rearrangement links TRBV6-1 to TRBJ1-6; D unresolved. Germline values: CDR1 MNHNS, CDR2 SASEGT. V dropped 1 base and J dropped 10 bases, with 11 bases sitting between them. This CDR3 spans 14 amino acids. This CDR3 is CASSEVGGRSPLHF. The CDR3 DNA reads as TGTGCCAGCAGTGAAGTAGGAGGCCGCTCACCCCTCCACTTT.

The V gene is TRBV19, the J gene TRBJ1-1; 8 nucleotides match TRBD1. The CDR3 contains 17 residues. In germline, CDR1 is LNHDA, CDR2 SQIVND (reference sequence). The trim removed 0 bases at V and 4 bases at J, leaving 10 bases unmatched. DNA for the CDR3: TGTGCCAGTAGTATAGATGGGCCAGGGGGCGATTTCACTGAAGCTTTCTTT. Protein sequence: CASSIDGPGGDFTEAFF.